Listed below are T cell receptor beta chains from one sample, sequenced in a study of tumor-infiltrating lymphocytes in primary liver carcinoma. Via MiXCR, TCRdb re-called the multiplex PCR reads, giving one row per CDR3 protein. Here the sample spans 99,000 or so distinct CDR3 sequences, roughly 80% being singletons. The source material was liver tumor tissue from sampling region 3. The receptor set was obtained from a man aged 35-49 years with primary liver carcinoma and hepatitis B virus infection. Each CDR3 is given with its conserved first and last residue. Each record gives: V gene, clone size, J gene, D gene, CDR3 DNA, CDR3 protein. D genes are given only for firm matches. Size is stated for part of the rows, as once, few or many counts, or as a class when the clone is expanded.

TRBV28,many,TRBJ1-1,-,TGTGCCAGCAGTTTTCAGGGTGCGGCTTTCTTT,CASSFQGAAFF
TRBV4-3,-,TRBJ2-1,TRBD2,TGCGCCAGCAGCAAAGATAGAGCTAGCGGATTTGAACAGTTCTTC,CASSKDRASGFEQFF
TRBV13,-,TRBJ2-1,-,TGTGCCAGCTGCTTAGATACGGGCTCCTACAATGAGCAGTTCTTC,CASCLDTGSYNEQFF
TRBV5-1,few,TRBJ2-1,-,TGCGCCAGCAGCCTTTCGGGAGCGTACAATGAGCAGTTCTTC,CASSLSGAYNEQFF
TRBV2,-,TRBJ2-5,-,TGTGCCAGCGGGGGAGACTCGGTGACCCAGTACTTC,CASGGDSVTQYF
TRBV14,-,TRBJ1-1,-,TGTGCCAGCAGCCATCGGACAGCCAACATTGAAGCTCTCTTT,CASSHRTANIEALF
TRBV4-1,-,TRBJ2-5,TRBD2,TGCGCCAGCAGCCAAAATGCAGGACTAGCTGGAGAGACCCAGTACTTC,CASSQNAGLAGETQYF
TRBV29-1,many,TRBJ2-1,TRBD1,TGCAGCGTTGAGAAGGGGGCGTCCAATGAGCAGTTCTTC,CSVEKGASNEQFF
TRBV29-1,-,TRBJ2-7,-,-,CSVAGGSTGGNLYEQCF
TRBV4-1,-,TRBJ2-1,TRBD2,TGCACCAGCAGCCAAGTGAGTGACGGGAGGTACAATGAGCAGTTCTTC,CTSSQVSDGRYNEQFF
TRBV30,few,TRBJ1-4,-,TGTGCCTGGAGGGCCGCGGGGCAGTGTAATGAAAAACTGTTTTTT,CAWRAAGQCNEKLFF
TRBV6-5,-,TRBJ2-3,TRBD2,TGTGCCAGCAACCCAGGACTAGCGGGAACAAATACACAGTACTTT,CASNPGLAGTNTQYF
TRBV7-9,-,TRBJ2-5,-,TGTGCCAGCAGCCTAGTTAGTCTCGAGCAAGAGACCCAGTACTTC,CASSLVSLEQETQYF
TRBV11-2,-,TRBJ1-1,-,TGTGCCAGCAGCTTAGTTTCTACTCTAAGTCCGAATACTGAAGCTTTCTTT,CASSLVSTLSPNTEAFF
TRBV28,medium-sized,TRBJ2-5,-,TGTGCCAGCAGTTCGAGCACAAAAGTAGGAGAGACCCAGTACTTC,CASSSSTKVGETQYF
TRBV29-1,few,TRBJ1-5,-,TGCAGCGTCACCGAAGGACAAACCGGTCAGCCCCAGTGTTTT,CSVTEGQTGQPQCF
TRBV4-3,-,TRBJ2-5,-,TGCACCAGCAGCCAAGTCCCAATGGCGGCCCAGTACTTC,CTSSQVPMAAQYF
TRBV6-2/TRBV6-3,-,TRBJ1-5,-,TGTGCAAGCAGTCATAGAGGCCAGCCAGTGAATCAGCCCCAGCATTTT,CASSHRGQPVNQPQHF
TRBV5-6,-,TRBJ1-1,-,TGTGACGGCAGCCTTGAGGGTGAGCGGTACACTGAAGCTTTCTTT,CDGSLEGERYTEAFF
TRBV11-1,once,TRBJ2-7,-,TGTGCCAGCAGCTTCCAGACGGAGGTCTACGAGCAGTACTTC,CASSFQTEVYEQYF
TRBV5-6,-,TRBJ2-7,-,TGTGCCAGCAGCGCCTCAGGGGCCCGCGAGAGGCAGAACTCCTACGAGCAGTACTTC,CASSASGARERQNSYEQYF
TRBV11-2,-,TRBJ2-7,-,TGTGACAGCACTCCCGGGGGCTACGAGAAGTACTTC,CDSTPGGYEKYF
TRBV11-2,-,TRBJ2-7,TRBD2,TGTGCCTGCAGCTCTGAAGGGACTATCGGGAGGGCTTCCTACGAGCAGTACTTC,CACSSEGTIGRASYEQYF
TRBV28,-,TRBJ1-2,TRBD1,TGTGCCAGCAGTTTCGCCGGGACAGGGATTCTCTACTGTGGTTACACCTTC,CASSFAGTGILYCGYTF
TRBV11-3,-,TRBJ2-7,-,TGTGCCAGCAGCGTGGGATCGTCCTACAAGCAGTACTTC,CASSVGSSYKQYF
TRBV6-1,-,TRBJ2-6,-,TGTGCCAGCGGAAGCAGCCTCAACTCTGGGGCCAACGTCCTGACTTTC,CASGSSLNSGANVLTF
TRBV6-1,once,TRBJ2-7,TRBD2,TGTGCCAGCATCTGGAAAGCGGGAGAGGTCTACGAACAGTACTTC,CASIWKAGEVYEQYF
TRBV11-2,-,TRBJ2-5,-,TGTGCCAGCAGCTCCCGGTCAGCCCCAGGGATGACCCAATACTTC,CASSSRSAPGMTQYF
TRBV5-1,-,TRBJ2-5,-,TGCGCCAGGAGCTTGGAAGCTGGTCGGGAGACCCAGTGCTTC,CARSLEAGRETQCF
TRBV30,-,TRBJ2-1,-,TGTGCTTGGGGGGACAAGGCATCCTACAATGAGCAGTTCTTC,CAWGDKASYNEQFF
TRBV6-2/TRBV6-3,-,TRBJ2-7,-,TGTGCCAGGAGTTATAGCTACGAGCAGTACTTC,CARSYSYEQYF
TRBV11-1,-,TRBJ1-5,-,TGTGCCAGCAGCTCTGGGGGAAGCTCTGTTGAAGCCCGTACAGATACGCAGCATTTT,CASSSGGSSVEARTDTQHF
TRBV12-3/TRBV12-4,-,TRBJ2-7,-,TGTGCCAGCAGTTCCGCCTACGAACAGTACTTC,CASSSAYEQYF